The source of this T cell receptor beta chain is a study of blood T cells in healthy people across ages. Study results and limitations: Significant beta diversity loss was already apparent by age approximately 36, declining roughly linearly. Estimates based on one million T cells were treated as lower bounds.

Total RNA extraction produced at least 5.5 micrograms (per sample) for the study. In regard to this clonotype: The antigen is not known.

It was with a sample-barcoded 5' primer and a J-beta primer mix that a second PCR of roughly 7 to 12 cycles was run. TCRdb recomputed calls from the 5' RACE reads with MiXCR, one row per CDR3 protein. The sample contains some 1.4 million distinct CDR3 sequences, 42% of which appear only once. CDR1 is SEHNR, CDR2 FQNEAQ, per germline (reference sequence). This CDR3 has 15 residues. V was trimmed by 4 bases and J by 2 bases, leaving 12 bases between them. The source is a woman younger than 35 in good health. The chain couples TRBV7-9 to TRBJ1-3; D is unclear. Specimen: blood. CDR3 loop: CASSSTVTTGNTIYF. In DNA, the CDR3 is TGTGCCAGCAGCTCTACCGTTACAACTGGAAACACCATATATTTT.